The source of this T cell receptor (beta chain) is a study of shared T cell receptors in the human thymus. Clones were sequenced by immunoSEQ multiplex PCR, and TCRdb holds only the in-frame ones, with some missing. The sample has approximately 730,000 clones, 80% to 90% seen once; the top ten hold roughly 0.01%. The germline V gene encodes CDR1 SGHRS and CDR2 YFSETQ. This CDR3 has 15 amino acids. V lost 4 bases to trimming and J lost 2 bases, with 15 bases between them. These data also formed part of another study, on human thymus T cells. That report notes: Finnish infants who were healthy and having corrective surgery for congenital heart defects made up the donors. Resections obtained during corrective heart surgery supplied the thymus tissue. Across thymic and blood repertoires, the usage of V and J genes appeared to be biased. Related research found strongly overlapping thymic repertoires in unrelated individuals.

This chain connects TRBV5-1 to TRBJ1-2; D might be TRBD1 (5 bases). Specimen: thymocytes. The TCR sequence derives from a girl less than two years old with a congenital heart defect. The CDR3 here is CASSPSGQANYGYTF. For the CDR3, the DNA is TGCGCCAGCAGCCCCTCAGGGCAGGCGAACTATGGCTACACCTTC.